Each of the 17 T cell receptor beta chains below was sequenced from the same sample in a study of vaccination effects on CD4 cells after COVID-19. Clones were read by immunoSEQ multiplex PCR, and TCRdb kept only the in-frame ones, dropping some. The sample holds over 80,000 clones, around 77% seen once. Antigen specificity for these receptors is unknown. Antigen-specific CD4+ T cell clonotypes were called by their expansion after viral peptide-pool culture in ViraFEST. Once cultured for nine to ten days, the cells underwent separation to obtain CD4+ T cells. Everyone in the study got two shots of either the BNT162b2 or mRNA-1273 vaccine. Material: CD4+ T cells from PBMCs cultured with HCoV-OC43 spike peptides, obtained after COVID-19 vaccination. The subset denotes: HCoV-OC43 spike overlapping peptide pool stimulation. These TCRs come from a human donor who received a COVID-19 vaccine.

The gene calls are TRBV2 and TRBJ2-7, with D possibly being TRBD1 (6 bases). Trimming removed 2 bases at V and 3 bases at J, with 11 bases between. The V gene's germline CDR1 is SNHLY and CDR2 FYNNEI. The CDR3 totals 14 residues. The CDR3 spells CASSEQGKYYEQYV. Written as DNA, the CDR3 is TGTGCCAGCAGTGAACAGGGGAAATACTACGAGCAGTACGTC.

The table lists this clone with a count of one. CDR3 in DNA: TGTGCCAGCTCACCACGGACGACAGGCTCTAACACTGAAGCTTTCTTT. As protein: CASSPRTTGSNTEAFF. The rearrangement links TRBV18 to TRBJ1-1, with D possibly matching TRBD1 (6 bases). The germline gives CDR1 KGHSH, CDR2 LQKENI. The CDR3 length is 16 residues. V gave up 1 base and J gave up 2 bases, with 14 bases separating them.

CDR3 residues: CASSVSYLNTGELFF. Here the CDR3 DNA reads TGTGCCAGCAGTGTATCTTACTTGAACACCGGGGAGCTGTTTTTT. The genes are TRBV6-4 and TRBJ2-2; no definite D call. With 4 bases removed from V and 1 base from J, the gap between germline ends came to 10 bases. The CDR3 is 15 residues long. Germline loops: CDR1 MRHNA, CDR2 SNTAGT.

There are a few counts of this clone. This chain uses TRBV7-2 with TRBJ2-1; 8 nucleotides line up with TRBD2. Germline V lookup: CDR1 SGHTA, CDR2 FQGNSA. Germline trimming cut 5 bases from V and 8 bases from J; bases unmatched to any gene: 8. The CDR3 sequence is 14 residues long. CDR3 bases: TGTGCCAGCAGCCGGGGCGGGGGGCGTGATGAGCAGTTCTTC. Its translation is CASSRGGGRDEQFF.

This clone appeared a few times. The V and J genes are TRBV20-1 and TRBJ1-1, with D hard to call. This CDR3 contains 10 residues. The ends were cut back, 5 bases at V and 6 bases at J, with 7 bases in the middle. Looked up from germline, CDR1 is DFQATT and CDR2 is SNEGSKA (reference sequence). CDR3 loop: CSASTAEAFF. The CDR3 coding sequence is TGCAGTGCTTCCACAGCTGAAGCTTTCTTT.

Note on this clone: Lacking the conserved final phenylalanine or tryptophan, this CDR3 likely reflects a read error. No DNA is shown, since the ends of the CDR3 on it are uncertain; the CDR3 is the one TCRdb lists. This chain's CDR3 is CAISETKGATSV. The gene calls are TRBV10-3 and TRBJ2-3; TRBD1 was called by the table and not checked on the DNA. CDR1 is ENHRY and CDR2 is SYGVKD in the germline V gene. The CDR3 region is 12 residues in length, termini included.

The chain links TRBV10-1 to TRBJ2-3, with 10 bases identical to TRBD1. Germline values: CDR1 WNHNN, CDR2 SYGVQD (reference sequence). The CDR3 has 16 amino acids. J gave up 3 bases and V 6 bases, and 9 bases lay outside the gene matches. The CDR3 here is CASSIDRGQGTDTQYF. The CDR3 region has the DNA TGCGCCAGCAGCATTGACAGGGGGCAGGGGACAGATACGCAGTATTTT.

The V gene is TRBV6-5, the J gene TRBJ1-1, with TRBD1 as a possible D gene (6 bases). CDR3 size: 13 residues. Trimming cost V 2 bases and J 5 bases, with 9 bases left between them. Germline-derived CDR1 and CDR2 are MNHEY and SVGAGI. The CDR3 coding sequence is TGTGCCAGCAGTTACGAGGGGGATACTGAAGCTTTCTTT. Its translation is CASSYEGDTEAFF.

The rearrangement joins TRBV6-1 to TRBJ2-3; D is possibly TRBD2 (5 bases). This CDR3 is 14 amino acids long. Germline V gene sequence: CDR1 MNHNS, CDR2 SASEGT. V was shortened by 0 bases and J by 8 bases, with 12 bases between the two germline ends. CDR3 sequence (DNA): TGTGCCAGCAGTGAAGCCCCGGGGTCGGCTACGCAGTATTTT. Its translation: CASSEAPGSATQYF.

The table lists this clone with a few counts. The chain couples TRBV18 to TRBJ2-2, with D possibly being TRBD2 (7 bases). In germline, CDR1 is KGHSH, CDR2 LQKENI. This CDR3 spans 16 amino acids. V gave up 0 bases and J gave up 6 bases, with 14 bases separating them. The CDR3 DNA sequence: TGTGCCAGCTCACCACCGTCTCAGGGGAGGGCCGGGGAGCTGTTTTTT. Residues: CASSPPSQGRAGELFF.

This chain joins TRBV28 and TRBJ1-4, with a possible D match to TRBD1 (5 bases). CDR1 and CDR2 from the germline V gene are MDHEN and SYDVKM. V dropped 3 bases and J dropped 2 bases, with 7 bases sitting between them. The CDR3 loop spans 14 amino acids. As DNA, the CDR3 is TGTGCCAGCAGTTTCAGGGTTACTAATGAAAAACTGTTTTTT. Translated, it gives CASSFRVTNEKLFF.

This chain links TRBV18 with TRBJ1-5; 7 positions agree with TRBD1. V gave up 4 bases and J gave up 6 bases; unmatched junction bases: 6. The CDR3 totals 14 residues. CDR1 is KGHSH and CDR2 is LQKENI in the germline V gene. CDR3 amino acids: CASSRNRGVQPQHF. CDR3 bases: TGTGCCAGCTCACGAAACAGGGGCGTTCAGCCCCAGCATTTT.

The gene calls are TRBV19 and TRBJ2-3; 9 nucleotides align to TRBD2. The CDR3 extends over 17 amino acids. The germline V gene has CDR1 LNHDA and CDR2 SQIVND (reference sequence). J was trimmed by 1 base and V by 1 base; bases with no gene match: 6. DNA of the CDR3: TGTGCCAGTAGTATAGGTCTAGCGGGGCGGGGCACAGATACGCAGTATTTT. It specifies CASSIGLAGRGTDTQYF.

The rearrangement uses TRBV7-8 and TRBJ1-4; weak D call: TRBD1 (6 bases). The CDR3 contains 14 residues. V was pared by 6 bases and J by 3 bases, with 11 bases between. The germline V gene encodes CDR1 SGHVS and CDR2 FQNEAQ. The CDR3 loop reads CASSSRQANEKLFF. The CDR3 DNA reads as TGTGCCAGCAGTTCCCGACAGGCTAATGAAAAACTGTTTTTT.

This sequence joins TRBV4-1 and TRBJ2-2, with 14 bases matching TRBD2. In germline, CDR1 is MGHRA, CDR2 YSYEKL. After removal of 2 bases from V and 7 bases from J, the junction contained 9 bases not matched to a gene. The CDR3 runs 18 residues. The CDR3 sequence: CASSQTGLAGGGSGELFF. In DNA form, the CDR3 reads TGCGCCAGCAGCCAAACCGGACTAGCGGGGGGTGGTAGCGGGGAGCTGTTTTTT.

This chain joins TRBV28 and TRBJ1-5, with a possible D match to TRBD1 (5 bases). CDR1 is MDHEN, CDR2 SYDVKM, per germline. CDR3 size: 14 residues. V lost 3 bases to trimming and J lost 9 bases, with 15 bases between them. For the CDR3, the DNA is TGTGCCAGCAGTTTGTTCCGCACCGGGGCGCCCCAGCATTTT. Amino acid sequence: CASSLFRTGAPQHF. The whole variable domain, filled in from reference TRBV28 and TRBJ1-5, reads DVKVTQSSRYLVKRTGEKVFLECVQDMDHENMFWYRQDPGLGLRLIYFSYDVKMKEKGDIPEGYSVSREKKERFSLILESASTNQTSMYLCASSLFRTGAPQHFGDGTRLSIL.

The gene calls are TRBV3-1 (or the pseudogene TRBV3-2) and TRBJ1-2; D might be TRBD1 (5 bases). Germline CDR1 is LGHDT and CDR2 is YNNKEL (reference sequence). The CDR3 runs 14 residues. Trimming took 3 bases from V and 4 from J, leaving 12 bases between them. The DNA for the CDR3 is TGTGCCAGCAGCCATCAGGGAACGACCTATGGCTACACCTTC. Protein sequence: CASSHQGTTYGYTF.